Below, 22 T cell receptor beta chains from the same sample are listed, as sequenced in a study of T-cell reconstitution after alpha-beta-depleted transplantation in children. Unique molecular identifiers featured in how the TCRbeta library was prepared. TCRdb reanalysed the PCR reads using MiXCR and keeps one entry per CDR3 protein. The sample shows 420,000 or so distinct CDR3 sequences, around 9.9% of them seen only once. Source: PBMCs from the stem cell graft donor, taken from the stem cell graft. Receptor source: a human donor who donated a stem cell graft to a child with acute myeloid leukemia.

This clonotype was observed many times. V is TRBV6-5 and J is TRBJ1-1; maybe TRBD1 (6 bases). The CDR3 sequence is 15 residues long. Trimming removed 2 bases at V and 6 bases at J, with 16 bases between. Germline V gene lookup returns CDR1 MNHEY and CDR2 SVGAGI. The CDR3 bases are TGTGCCAGCAGTTACAGTCGGACGGGGGGCGCTGAAGCTTTCTTT. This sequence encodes CASSYSRTGGAEAFF.

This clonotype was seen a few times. CDR3: CASSYSIQGIAEQYV. Written as DNA, the CDR3 is TGTGCCAGCAGTTACTCGATTCAGGGAATAGCCGAGCAGTACGTC. The chain has TRBV6-5 and TRBJ2-7, with a weak D call TRBD1 (5 bases). The CDR3 covers 15 residues. Germline values: CDR1 MNHEY, CDR2 SVGAGI. V was cut by 0 bases and J by 6 bases, with 15 bases left in between.

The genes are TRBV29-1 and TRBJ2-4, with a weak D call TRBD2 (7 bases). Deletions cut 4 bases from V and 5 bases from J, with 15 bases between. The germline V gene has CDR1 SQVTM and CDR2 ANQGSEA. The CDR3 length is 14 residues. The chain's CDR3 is CSVVEGGPENIQYF. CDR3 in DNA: TGCAGCGTTGTGGAGGGGGGGCCGGAAAACATTCAGTACTTC.

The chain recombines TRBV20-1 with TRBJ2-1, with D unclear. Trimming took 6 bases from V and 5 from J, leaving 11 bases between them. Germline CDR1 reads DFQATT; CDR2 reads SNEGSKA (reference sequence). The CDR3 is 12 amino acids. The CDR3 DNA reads TGCAGTGCCCCCTTTATGGACAATGAGCAGTTCTTC. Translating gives CSAPFMDNEQFF.

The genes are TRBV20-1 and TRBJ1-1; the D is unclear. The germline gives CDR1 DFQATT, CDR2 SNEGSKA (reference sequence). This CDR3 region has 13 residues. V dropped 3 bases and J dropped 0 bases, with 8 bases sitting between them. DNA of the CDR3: TGCAGTGCTAGCCAAGGGTTGAACACTGAAGCTTTCTTT. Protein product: CSASQGLNTEAFF.

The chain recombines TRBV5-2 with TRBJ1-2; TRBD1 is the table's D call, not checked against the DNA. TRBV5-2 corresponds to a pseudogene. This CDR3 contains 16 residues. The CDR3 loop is CAMGPGHRPPNYGYTF. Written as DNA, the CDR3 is TGTGCCATGGGCCCCGGGCACAGACCCCCTAACTATGGCTACACCTTC.

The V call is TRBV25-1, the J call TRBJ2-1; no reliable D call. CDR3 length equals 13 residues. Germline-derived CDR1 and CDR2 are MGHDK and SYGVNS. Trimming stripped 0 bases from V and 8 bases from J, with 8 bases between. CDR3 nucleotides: TGTGCCAGCAGTGAATACCCCGGAGATGAGCAGTTCTTC. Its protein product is CASSEYPGDEQFF.

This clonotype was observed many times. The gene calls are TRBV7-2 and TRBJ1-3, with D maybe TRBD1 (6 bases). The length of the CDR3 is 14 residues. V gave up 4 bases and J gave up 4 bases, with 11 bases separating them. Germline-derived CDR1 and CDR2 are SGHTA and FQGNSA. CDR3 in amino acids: CASSSQRGGNTIYF. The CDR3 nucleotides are TGTGCCAGCAGCTCACAGAGGGGGGGAAACACCATATATTTT.

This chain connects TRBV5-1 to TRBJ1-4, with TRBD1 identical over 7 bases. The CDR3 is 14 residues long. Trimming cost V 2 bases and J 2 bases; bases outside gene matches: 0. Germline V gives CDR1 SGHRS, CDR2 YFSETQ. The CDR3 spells CASSFRGTNEKLFF. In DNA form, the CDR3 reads TGCGCCAGCAGCTTCAGGGGGACTAATGAAAAACTGTTTTTT.

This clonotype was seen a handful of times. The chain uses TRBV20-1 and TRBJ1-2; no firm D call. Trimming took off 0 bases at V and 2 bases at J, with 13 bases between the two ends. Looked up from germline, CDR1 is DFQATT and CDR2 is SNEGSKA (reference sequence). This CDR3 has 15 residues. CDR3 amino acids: CSARDLQTSNYGYTF. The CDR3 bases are TGCAGTGCTAGAGATCTCCAGACATCCAACTATGGCTACACCTTC.

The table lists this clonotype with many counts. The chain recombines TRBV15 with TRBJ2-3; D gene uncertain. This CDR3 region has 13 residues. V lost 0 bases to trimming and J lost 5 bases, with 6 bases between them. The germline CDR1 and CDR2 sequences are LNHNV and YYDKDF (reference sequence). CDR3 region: CATSRDRRDTQYF. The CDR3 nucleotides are TGTGCCACCAGCAGAGATCGGCGAGATACGCAGTATTTT.

CDR3 coding DNA: TGTGCCGCTACCGTTTTAGGAGTTACCTACAATGAGCAGTTCTTC. This sequence encodes CAATVLGVTYNEQFF. This sequence joins TRBV19 and TRBJ2-1, with D hard to call. Germline V CDR1 and CDR2: LNHDA, SQIVND (reference sequence). CDR3 length: 15 residues. The V and J ends lost 11 bases and 2 bases respectively, with 19 bases between them.

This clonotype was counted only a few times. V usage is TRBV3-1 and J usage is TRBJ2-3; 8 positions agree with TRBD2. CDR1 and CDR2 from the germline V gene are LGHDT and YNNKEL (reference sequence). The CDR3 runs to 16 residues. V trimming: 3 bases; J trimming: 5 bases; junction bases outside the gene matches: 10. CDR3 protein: CASSHVTSGPEDTQYF. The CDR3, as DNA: TGTGCCAGCAGCCATGTTACTAGCGGTCCGGAAGATACGCAGTATTTT.

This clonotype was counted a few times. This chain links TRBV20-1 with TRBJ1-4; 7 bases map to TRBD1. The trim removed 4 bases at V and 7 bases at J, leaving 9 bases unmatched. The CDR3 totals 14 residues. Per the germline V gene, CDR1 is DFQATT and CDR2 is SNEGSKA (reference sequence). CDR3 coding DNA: TGCAGTGCTAAACAGGGGACGGGGCGTGAAAAACTGTTTTTT. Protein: CSAKQGTGREKLFF.

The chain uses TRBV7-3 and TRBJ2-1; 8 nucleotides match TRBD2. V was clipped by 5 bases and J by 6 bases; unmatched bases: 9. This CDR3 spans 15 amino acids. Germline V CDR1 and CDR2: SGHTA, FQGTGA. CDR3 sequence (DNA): TGTGCCAGCAGCCCGACCTACGGGGGGGGCAATGAGCAGTTCTTC. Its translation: CASSPTYGGGNEQFF.

CDR3 coding DNA: TGCAGTGCCCGCTCCATTCAGGGGTTGAGCAATGAGCAGTTCTTC. Amino acids: CSARSIQGLSNEQFF. V usage is TRBV20-1 and J usage is TRBJ2-1, with D possibly being TRBD1 (6 bases). This CDR3 spans 15 amino acids. CDR1 and CDR2 from the germline V gene are DFQATT and SNEGSKA (reference sequence). V lost 6 bases to trimming and J lost 6 bases, with 21 bases between them.

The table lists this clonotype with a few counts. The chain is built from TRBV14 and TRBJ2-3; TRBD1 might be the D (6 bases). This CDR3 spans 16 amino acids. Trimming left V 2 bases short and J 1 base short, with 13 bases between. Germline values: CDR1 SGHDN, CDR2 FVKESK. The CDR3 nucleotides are TGTGCCAGCAGCCAACGCCAGGGGTTCGGCACAGATACGCAGTATTTT. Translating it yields CASSQRQGFGTDTQYF.

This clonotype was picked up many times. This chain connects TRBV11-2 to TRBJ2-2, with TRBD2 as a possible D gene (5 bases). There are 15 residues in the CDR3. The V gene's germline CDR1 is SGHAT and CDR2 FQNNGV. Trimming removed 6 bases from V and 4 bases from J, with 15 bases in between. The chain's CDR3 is CASSFKSGITGELFF. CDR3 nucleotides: TGTGCCAGCAGTTTCAAGAGCGGTATCACCGGGGAGCTGTTTTTT.

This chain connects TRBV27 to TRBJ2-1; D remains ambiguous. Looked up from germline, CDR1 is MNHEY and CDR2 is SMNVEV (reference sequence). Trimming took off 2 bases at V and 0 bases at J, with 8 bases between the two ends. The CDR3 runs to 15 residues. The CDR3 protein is CASSLRANSYNEQFF. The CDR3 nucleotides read TGTGCCAGCAGTTTAAGGGCAAACTCCTACAATGAGCAGTTCTTC.

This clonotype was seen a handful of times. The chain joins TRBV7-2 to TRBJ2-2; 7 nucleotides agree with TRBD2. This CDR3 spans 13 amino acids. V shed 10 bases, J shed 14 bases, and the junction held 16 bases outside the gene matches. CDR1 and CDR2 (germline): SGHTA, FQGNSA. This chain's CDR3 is CATRLAGVGGLFF. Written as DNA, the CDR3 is TGTGCCACTCGGTTGGCGGGGGTTGGCGGTCTGTTTTTT.

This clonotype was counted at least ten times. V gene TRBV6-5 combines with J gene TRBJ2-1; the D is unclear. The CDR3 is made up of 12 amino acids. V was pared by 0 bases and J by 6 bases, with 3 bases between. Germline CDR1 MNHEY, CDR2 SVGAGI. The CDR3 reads CASSYSGNEQFF. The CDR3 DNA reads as TGTGCCAGCAGTTACTCGGGCAATGAGCAGTTCTTC.

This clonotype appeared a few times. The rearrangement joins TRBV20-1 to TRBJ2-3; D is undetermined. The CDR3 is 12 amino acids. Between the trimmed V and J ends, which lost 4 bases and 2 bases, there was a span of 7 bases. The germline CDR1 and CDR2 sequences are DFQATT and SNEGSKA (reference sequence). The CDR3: CSAILSTDTQYF. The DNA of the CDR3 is TGCAGTGCTATTCTCTCCACAGATACGCAGTATTTT.